The clone carrying this T cell receptor beta chain was recorded at least ten times. Its antigen is not identified. TCRdb independently ran MiXCR on the 5' RACE reads; one entry per CDR3 protein. The sample carries approximately 890,000 distinct CDR3 sequences, 9% to 15% recorded once. Germline lookup yields CDR1 MDHEN and CDR2 SYDVKM. V lost 6 bases to trimming and J lost 3 bases, with 11 bases between them. The CDR3 extends over 13 amino acids. The data derive from a study of identical twins. Broader study findings: Zero-insertion findings could be partly confounded by invariant cells (MAIT and iNKT cells).

The same data also went into a second study, on yellow fever vaccine responses in identical twins.

The sequence was obtained from a woman between 18 and 29 years old in good health. Sample: PBMCs. The chain carries TRBV28 and TRBJ1-1; D is unresolved. The CDR3 sequence is CASRTMVDTEAFF. The CDR3 region has the DNA TGTGCCAGCAGAACAATGGTGGACACTGAAGCTTTCTTT.